The rows below give T cell receptor beta chains drawn from one sample of a study of control samples from healthy donors and cancer patients. Profiled with immunoSEQ multiplex PCR; TCRdb holds only in-frame clones, not every one. The sample shows 75,000 to 100,000 clones, roughly 86% of them seen only once. The sample was blood. The receptors here all came from a woman between 45 and 65 years old in good health. Both conserved end residues are part of each CDR3. The D gene is left open where the match is weak. Rows give clone size only sometimes, using once, few, many, or a class for an expanded clone.

v_gene: TRBV6-2/TRBV6-3
j_gene: TRBJ2-3
abundance: once
d_gene: -
CDR3aa: CASSLPHLPPTDTQYF
CDR3nt: TGTGCCAGCAGTTTGCCTCATCTTCCCCCCACAGATACGCAGTATTTT

v_gene: TRBV5-1
j_gene: TRBJ1-2
abundance: -
d_gene: TRBD1
CDR3aa: CASSEGQGLDGYTF
CDR3nt: TGCGCCAGCAGCGAGGGACAGGGGCTTGATGGCTACACCTTC

v_gene: TRBV3-1/TRBV3-2
j_gene: TRBJ2-1
abundance: -
d_gene: TRBD2
CDR3aa: CASSKGLAVDNEQFF
CDR3nt: TGTGCCAGCAGCAAGGGACTAGCGGTTGACAATGAGCAGTTCTTC

v_gene: TRBV7-3
j_gene: TRBJ2-2
abundance: -
d_gene: TRBD1
CDR3aa: CASSLYRGGTGELFF
CDR3nt: TGTGCCAGCAGCTTATACAGGGGCGGCACCGGGGAGCTGTTTTTT

v_gene: TRBV5-6
j_gene: TRBJ2-1
abundance: -
d_gene: TRBD2
CDR3aa: CASSSYRLAGHNEQFF
CDR3nt: TGTGCCAGCAGTTCCTATCGGCTAGCGGGACACAATGAGCAGTTCTTC

v_gene: TRBV19
j_gene: TRBJ1-4
abundance: once
d_gene: -
CDR3aa: CASSTQRSTNEKLFF
CDR3nt: TGTGCCAGTAGTACTCAGCGTTCAACTAATGAAAAACTGTTTTTT

v_gene: TRBV4-3
j_gene: TRBJ1-4
abundance: -
d_gene: -
CDR3aa: CASSPLSSTPNEKLFF
CDR3nt: TGCGCCAGCAGCCCATTAAGTAGTACCCCTAATGAAAAACTGTTTTTT

v_gene: TRBV6-1
j_gene: TRBJ1-5
abundance: -
d_gene: -
CDR3aa: CASSDALNQPQHF
CDR3nt: TGTGCCAGCAGTGACGCCCTCAATCAGCCCCAGCATTTT

v_gene: TRBV10-3
j_gene: TRBJ1-1
abundance: -
d_gene: -
CDR3aa: CAIRAQNLNTEAFF
CDR3nt: TGTGCCATCAGGGCTCAGAATCTGAACACTGAAGCTTTCTTT

v_gene: TRBV14
j_gene: TRBJ2-7
abundance: -
d_gene: -
CDR3aa: CASSQAWESTYEQYF
CDR3nt: TGTGCCAGCAGCCAAGCGTGGGAGTCGACCTACGAGCAGTACTTC

v_gene: TRBV18
j_gene: TRBJ1-5
abundance: -
d_gene: -
CDR3aa: CASSPGLGNQPQHF
CDR3nt: TGTGCCAGCTCACCAGGTTTGGGCAATCAGCCCCAGCATTTT

v_gene: TRBV4-2
j_gene: TRBJ1-3
abundance: few
d_gene: -
CDR3aa: CASSPSRWDSGNTIYF
CDR3nt: TGTGCCAGCAGCCCCTCGCGTTGGGACTCTGGAAACACCATATATTTT

v_gene: TRBV19
j_gene: TRBJ1-1
abundance: once
d_gene: -
CDR3aa: CASSGGRPNTEAFF
CDR3nt: TGTGCCAGTAGTGGGGGACGGCCGAACACTGAAGCTTTCTTT

v_gene: TRBV29-1
j_gene: TRBJ2-1
abundance: -
d_gene: TRBD2
CDR3aa: CSVQRLGGSSYNEQFF
CDR3nt: TGCAGCGTTCAAAGGTTGGGCGGGAGCTCCTACAATGAGCAGTTCTTC

v_gene: TRBV19
j_gene: TRBJ2-5
abundance: -
d_gene: TRBD2
CDR3aa: CASGSSGTETQYF
CDR3nt: TGTGCCAGTGGGAGTAGCGGGACTGAGACCCAGTACTTC

v_gene: TRBV12-3/TRBV12-4
j_gene: TRBJ2-7
abundance: -
d_gene: TRBD1
CDR3aa: CASSFSGGEQYF
CDR3nt: TGTGCCAGCAGTTTTTCAGGGGGCGAGCAGTACTTC

v_gene: TRBV6-1
j_gene: TRBJ2-3
abundance: once
d_gene: TRBD2
CDR3aa: CASSELGGVTDTQYF
CDR3nt: TGTGCCAGCAGTGAACTGGGGGGGGTCACAGATACGCAGTATTTT

v_gene: TRBV4-3
j_gene: TRBJ2-7
abundance: -
d_gene: -
CDR3aa: CASSQDAPSHEQYF
CDR3nt: TGCGCCAGCAGCCAAGATGCCCCGAGCCACGAGCAGTACTTC

v_gene: TRBV10-3
j_gene: TRBJ2-1
abundance: -
d_gene: -
CDR3aa: CAIGESSYNEQFF
CDR3nt: TGTGCCATCGGGGAGAGCTCCTACAATGAGCAGTTCTTC

v_gene: TRBV28
j_gene: TRBJ2-7
abundance: -
d_gene: -
CDR3aa: CASSLNVRGSYEQYF
CDR3nt: TGTGCCAGCAGTTTAAACGTAAGGGGCTCCTACGAGCAGTACTTC